What follows is one TCR beta chain and its context. Antigen unknown. One entry per CDR3 protein, called by TCRdb with MiXCR from the reads. The table lists about 900,000 distinct CDR3 sequences, roughly a third of them singletons. Trimming removed 2 bases from V and 4 bases from J; junction bases left unmatched: 3. The CDR3 totals 14 residues. The source of the sample is a study of T cell repertoires in cytomegalovirus infection. Whole-study context: Recently identified HLA-C-restricted CMV epitopes were used, and well-studied HLA-B-restricted CMV epitopes were used as well. CMV infection plus the matching HLA type was flagged by public TCR beta signatures. Study observations and caveats: HLA-C-restricted CMV clonotypes gave the most frequent clonotype in two of eight donors. The cumulative frequency of public TCR beta families distinguished individuals who carried CMV together with the relevant HLA.

The chain uses TRBV12-3 or TRBV12-4 and TRBJ2-3; the match to TRBD1 covers 7 bases. The starting material was cultured CD8+ T cells from PBMCs, obtained from culture after CMV antigen stimulation. This clonotype was obtained from a human donor in good health (CMV status not recorded). Some clones in this sample may be carry-over from other donors' samples. The CDR3 bases are TGTGCCAGCAGTTTACACAGGGGCGCAGATACGCAGTATTTT. This codes for CASSLHRGADTQYF.